One sample yielded the 32 T cell receptor beta chains listed below, sequenced in a study of control samples from healthy donors and cancer patients. The method was immunoSEQ multiplex PCR; TCRdb's version includes in-frame clones alone and lacks a portion of them. The table lists some 97,000 clones, about 90% of them singletons, with more than 15% in the top ten. The specimen was blood. These receptors all come from a woman between 45 and 65 years old in good health.

The rearrangement links TRBV6-5 to TRBJ2-1, with 12 bases aligning to TRBD2. The CDR3 runs 15 residues. The V and J ends lost 7 bases and 4 bases, in that order; junction bases with no gene match: 5. The germline V gene has CDR1 MNHEY and CDR2 SVGAGI. The CDR3 coding sequence is TGTGCCAGCACCCGCACTAGCGGGGGGTACAATGAGCAGTTCTTC. This translates into CASTRTSGGYNEQFF.

This clone appeared once. The V gene is TRBV5-4, the J gene TRBJ1-2, with D hard to call. The V end was cut by 4 bases, the J end by 4 bases, with 20 bases between. Germline V gives CDR1 SGHNT, CDR2 YYREEE (reference sequence). The CDR3 spans 16 residues. DNA for the CDR3: TGTGCCAGCAGCCCACCCTGGGCCGACGGAGCCTATGGCTACACCTTC. Protein sequence: CASSPPWADGAYGYTF.

The V call is TRBV7-2, the J call TRBJ2-6; unclear D gene. The V end was cut by 5 bases, the J end by 0 bases, with 5 bases between. Germline loops: CDR1 SGHTA, CDR2 FQGNSA. This CDR3 spans 14 amino acids. The CDR3 sequence is CASSRSSGANVLTF. CDR3 sequence (DNA): TGTGCCAGCAGCCGTAGCTCTGGGGCCAACGTCCTGACTTTC.

The genes are TRBV27 and TRBJ2-2, with unresolved D. This CDR3 comprises 9 residues. V was cut by 7 bases and J by 6 bases, with 0 bases left in between. Per germline, CDR1 MNHEY and CDR2 SMNVEV (reference sequence). CDR3 residues: CASTGELFF. The CDR3 bases are TGTGCCAGCACCGGGGAGCTGTTTTTT.

The chain couples TRBV18 to TRBJ1-1; D uncertain. With 0 bases removed from V and 1 base from J, the gap between germline ends came to 6 bases. The germline V gene has CDR1 KGHSH and CDR2 LQKENI. The CDR3 is made up of 14 amino acids. The CDR3 loop is CASSPPSANTEAFF. In DNA, the CDR3 is TGTGCCAGCTCACCACCTTCAGCGAACACTGAAGCTTTCTTT.

This sequence joins TRBV5-4 and TRBJ2-7; TRBD2 is a possible D gene (6 bases). V lost 1 base, J lost 7 bases, and 15 bases lay in between. Germline CDR1 and CDR2: SGHNT and YYREEE (reference sequence). The CDR3 spans 14 residues. The CDR3 DNA reads TGTGCCAGCAGCTTGCAAGGGACTTCGGGGGAGCAGTACTTC. Protein sequence: CASSLQGTSGEQYF. Full variable domain (rest looked up from reference TRBV5-4 and TRBJ2-7): ETGVTQSPTHLIKTRGQQVTLRCSSQSGHNTVSWYQQALGQGPQFIFQYYREEENGRGNFPPRFSGLQFPNYSSELNVNALELDDSALYLCASSLQGTSGEQYFGPGTRLTVT.

V and J are TRBV6-5 and TRBJ2-7; 7 bases line up with TRBD1. V shed 7 bases, J shed 3 bases, and the junction held 9 bases outside the gene matches. Germline V gene sequence: CDR1 MNHEY, CDR2 SVGAGI. This CDR3 spans 14 amino acids. CDR3 in DNA: TGTGCCAGCAAAGAGGGACAGTTTTTCTACGAGCAGTACTTC. This translates into CASKEGQFFYEQYF.

This rearrangement joins TRBV5-1 to TRBJ1-3; D call uncertain. V lost 4 bases and J lost 0, with 11 bases in between. This CDR3 spans 15 amino acids. Germline CDR1 SGHRS, CDR2 YFSETQ. The CDR3 DNA sequence: TGCGCCAGCAGCCCCGGACGGACCTCTGGAAACACCATATATTTT. It encodes CASSPGRTSGNTIYF.

The table lists this clone with a count of one. The chain couples TRBV25-1 to TRBJ2-1; D gene unclear. This CDR3 region has 14 residues. CDR1 MGHDK and CDR2 SYGVNS come from the germline V gene. The V end lost 4 bases, the J end lost 5 bases, and 12 bases lay between the germline ends. In DNA form, the CDR3 reads TGTGCCAGCAGTGCCATTTGGGGTCACAATGAGCAGTTCTTC. Translating it yields CASSAIWGHNEQFF.

The chain is built from TRBV7-2 and TRBJ1-5; D is undetermined. Trimming pared 4 bases from V and 2 bases from J, leaving 9 bases between. The CDR3 runs to 14 residues. CDR1 SGHTA and CDR2 FQGNSA come from the germline V gene. The CDR3, as DNA: TGTGCCAGCAGCTCGACTATAGGCAATCAGCCCCAGCATTTT. Protein sequence: CASSSTIGNQPQHF.

The chain joins TRBV7-3 to TRBJ1-1, with D unclear. Germline loops: CDR1 SGHTA, CDR2 FQGTGA. Trimming pared 2 bases from V and 1 base from J, leaving 11 bases between. CDR3 length equals 15 residues. The CDR3 nucleotides are TGTGCCAGCAGCTTATCCCTTAACAGGAACACTGAAGCTTTCTTT. It codes for CASSLSLNRNTEAFF.

The chain employs TRBV7-3 and TRBJ1-1, with TRBD1 as a possible D gene (5 bases). V gave up 5 bases and J gave up 1 base, with 11 bases separating them. The CDR3 covers 14 residues. Germline-derived CDR1 and CDR2 are SGHTA and FQGTGA. This chain's CDR3 is CASSRGSGNTEAFF. In DNA form, the CDR3 reads TGTGCCAGCAGCCGGGGGTCAGGGAACACTGAAGCTTTCTTT.

The V gene is TRBV28, the J gene TRBJ2-2, with D maybe TRBD2 (7 bases). CDR1 and CDR2 from the germline V gene are MDHEN and SYDVKM. V lost 7 bases to trimming and J lost 4 bases, with 13 bases between them. The CDR3 is 14 residues long. This chain's CDR3 is CASKRGAGTGELFF. Written as DNA, the CDR3 is TGTGCCAGCAAACGGGGGGCCGGCACCGGGGAGCTGTTTTTT.

This clone was found once. This chain connects TRBV7-9 to TRBJ2-5; a possible D gene is TRBD1 (6 bases). V shed 4 bases and J shed 5 bases, with 17 bases lying between them. Germline V gives CDR1 SEHNR, CDR2 FQNEAQ (reference sequence). This CDR3 comprises 15 residues. The CDR3 loop reads CASSYEGSGVETQYF. Here the CDR3 DNA reads TGTGCCAGCAGCTACGAGGGTTCAGGGGTGGAGACCCAGTACTTC.

The V call is TRBV4-1, the J call TRBJ1-6; D is unresolved. The CDR3 covers 18 residues. The ends were cut back, 3 bases at V and 0 bases at J, with 15 bases in the middle. Germline V lookup: CDR1 MGHRA, CDR2 YSYEKL. The CDR3 spells CASSQPGFQLSYNSPLHF. The DNA for the CDR3 is TGCGCCAGCAGCCAGCCCGGGTTCCAGCTCTCCTATAATTCACCCCTCCACTTT.

A few counts support this clone. V usage is TRBV4-3 and J usage is TRBJ1-6; the D is unclear. Germline CDR1 and CDR2: LGHNA and YSLEER. The CDR3 consists of 17 residues. The V end lost 0 bases, the J end lost 0 bases, and 9 bases lay between the germline ends. Written as DNA, the CDR3 is TGCGCCAGCAGCCAAGACTTCAGGAGCTCCTATAATTCACCCCTCCACTTT. Translating gives CASSQDFRSSYNSPLHF.

This chain uses TRBV3-1 (or the pseudogene TRBV3-2) with TRBJ1-1, with a tentative D call TRBD1 (5 bases). From germline, CDR1 is LGHDT and CDR2 YNNKEL (reference sequence). V was shortened by 1 base and J by 4 bases, with 13 bases between the two germline ends. The CDR3 is 15 amino acids. Here the CDR3 DNA reads TGTGCCAGCAGCCAAGTTCTCAGTAGGGGCACTGAAGCTTTCTTT. This sequence encodes CASSQVLSRGTEAFF.

The J gene is TRBJ1-5, the V gene TRBV3-1 (or the pseudogene TRBV3-2), with D perhaps TRBD1 (5 bases). The CDR3 sequence is 13 residues long. Germline-derived CDR1 and CDR2 are LGHDT and YNNKEL (reference sequence). Trimming left V 5 bases short and J 10 bases short, with 15 bases between. This chain's CDR3 is CASSGTGGGPQHF. Here the CDR3 DNA reads TGTGCCAGCAGCGGTACTGGGGGAGGCCCCCAGCATTTT.

The genes are TRBV19 and TRBJ1-1, with D perhaps TRBD1 (6 bases). Germline V gene lookup returns CDR1 LNHDA and CDR2 SQIVND (reference sequence). The CDR3 covers 16 residues. V dropped 6 bases and J dropped 1 base, with 18 bases sitting between them. The CDR3 DNA reads as TGTGCCAGTAGCCCCCCCGGGGGGCGTCGGAACACTGAAGCTTTCTTT. Translating gives CASSPPGGRRNTEAFF.

The rearrangement links TRBV6-5 to TRBJ1-2; TRBD1 matches at 8 bases. From germline, CDR1 is MNHEY and CDR2 SVGAGI. After removal of 4 bases from V and 7 bases from J, the junction contained 14 bases not matched to a gene. This CDR3 is 16 amino acids long. The CDR3 protein is CASSLSPGTGPSGYTF. As DNA, the CDR3 is TGTGCCAGCAGTTTGTCTCCCGGGACAGGCCCTTCTGGCTACACCTTC.

The chain links TRBV7-9 to TRBJ2-7; D gene unclear. Between the trimmed V and J ends, which lost 10 bases and 0 bases, there was a span of 13 bases. The germline gives CDR1 SEHNR, CDR2 FQNEAQ (reference sequence). The CDR3 loop spans 13 amino acids. The CDR3, as DNA: TGTGCCACTTCACGCCCAAGCTCCTACGAGCAGTACTTC. It codes for CATSRPSSYEQYF.

The CDR3 protein is CASTLIGGTGGDQPQHF. CDR3 nucleotide sequence: TGTGCCAGCACCTTAATCGGCGGAACAGGGGGGGACCAGCCCCAGCATTTT. J is TRBJ1-5 and V is TRBV18; 8 bases map to TRBD1. The CDR3 totals 17 residues. V gave up 8 bases and J gave up 7 bases; unmatched junction bases: 19. CDR1 is KGHSH, CDR2 LQKENI, per germline.

V gene TRBV7-9 combines with J gene TRBJ1-3; D is undetermined. Germline CDR1 and CDR2: SEHNR and FQNEAQ (reference sequence). V dropped 4 bases and J dropped 0 bases, with 10 bases sitting between them. This CDR3 is built from 15 residues. CDR3 nucleotides: TGTGCCAGCAGCTATGCAGGAGTCTCTGGAAACACCATATATTTT. It specifies CASSYAGVSGNTIYF.

Concerning this clone: Within the sample, other DNA sequences also encode this same CDR3. The V call is TRBV11-2, the J call TRBJ2-2; D perhaps matches TRBD2 (7 bases). The V and J ends lost 5 bases and 7 bases respectively, with 11 bases between them. From germline, CDR1 is SGHAT and CDR2 FQNNGV. CDR3 length: 13 amino acids. The CDR3 DNA sequence: TGTGCCAGCAGCCTAGGGGGGGGCGGGGAGCTGTTTTTT. This translates into CASSLGGGGELFF.

The chain employs TRBV7-7 and TRBJ1-2; possibly TRBD1 for D (6 bases). Germline loops: CDR1 SSHAT, CDR2 FNYEAQ (reference sequence). The CDR3 has 17 residues. The ends were cut back, 0 bases at V and 5 bases at J, with 19 bases in the middle. For the CDR3, the DNA is TGTGCCAGCAGCTTAGCTCATCCCCCCACAGGGATGTATGGCTACACCTTC. Its protein is CASSLAHPPTGMYGYTF. The full variable domain, completed using reference TRBV7-7 and TRBJ1-2, is GAGVSQSPRYKVTKRGQDVTLRCDPISSHATLYWYQQALGQGPEFLTYFNYEAQPDKSGLPSDRFSAERPEGSISTLTIQRTEQRDSAMYRCASSLAHPPTGMYGYTFGSGTRLTVV.

CDR3: CASSNRDSVSSYEQYV. The CDR3 bases are TGTGCCAGCAGCAACCGGGACAGCGTATCGTCCTACGAGCAGTACGTC. This sequence joins TRBV21-1 and TRBJ2-7; TRBD1 is the table's D call, not checked against the DNA. TRBV21-1 is a pseudogene locus. The length of the CDR3 is 16 residues.

V is TRBV19 and J is TRBJ1-5, with D perhaps matching TRBD1 (5 bases). From germline, CDR1 is LNHDA and CDR2 SQIVND (reference sequence). V lost 5 bases, J lost 2 bases, and 10 bases lay in between. This CDR3 comprises 14 residues. CDR3 sequence: CASSGTYRNQPQHF. The CDR3 nucleotides are TGTGCCAGTAGTGGGACTTACCGCAATCAGCCCCAGCATTTT.

V gene TRBV5-4 combines with J gene TRBJ2-3, with 9 bases that match TRBD1. CDR3 length equals 17 residues. After removal of 4 bases from V and 3 bases from J, the junction contained 12 bases not matched to a gene. CDR1 SGHNT and CDR2 YYREEE come from the germline V gene (reference sequence). The CDR3 DNA is TGTGCCAGCAGCAAGACCCCCGGGACAGGGTTAACAGATACGCAGTATTTT. Its protein is CASSKTPGTGLTDTQYF.

J is TRBJ2-1 and V is TRBV19; tentatively, D is TRBD1 or TRBD2 (6 bases each). Trimming stripped 3 bases from V and 10 bases from J, with 19 bases between. CDR1 and CDR2 from the germline V gene are LNHDA and SQIVND (reference sequence). The CDR3 is 15 amino acids. Here the CDR3 reads CASSMGGGGLWEQFF. As DNA, the CDR3 is TGTGCCAGTAGTATGGGCGGAGGGGGGCTTTGGGAGCAGTTCTTC.

The gene calls are TRBV11-2 and TRBJ2-1; 7 bases fit TRBD1. Germline CDR1 reads SGHAT; CDR2 reads FQNNGV. CDR3 length: 17 residues. The junction had 19 bases not matched to a gene; V was cut back by 5 bases and J by 9 bases. The CDR3 DNA follows: TGTGCCAGCAGCCAAACCTCGGGGACAAAACACAGGGGTGAGCAGTTCTTC. This translates into CASSQTSGTKHRGEQFF.

This rearrangement joins TRBV23-1 to TRBJ1-2; D is unclear. TRBV23-1 is marked as an open reading frame, function uncertain. V was trimmed by 0 bases and J by 4 bases, leaving 9 bases between them. The CDR3 consists of 14 residues. The CDR3 sequence is CASSQSALIYGYTF. The CDR3 DNA follows: TGCGCCAGCAGTCAATCGGCCCTCATCTATGGCTACACCTTC.

Only a few counts were recorded for this clone. V gene TRBV11-2 combines with J gene TRBJ1-3; D gene ambiguous. The germline V gene has CDR1 SGHAT and CDR2 FQNNGV. V was trimmed by 5 bases and J by 0 bases, leaving 5 bases between them. The CDR3 runs to 13 residues. The CDR3 nucleotides are TGTGCCAGCAGCGGGATCTCTGGAAACACCATATATTTT. Its protein product is CASSGISGNTIYF.